The 6 T cell receptor beta chains below come from one sample, sequenced in a study of molecular identifiers for immune sequencing clone quantification (dated by TCRdb to 2017 to 2018). Receptor amplification or capture employed PCR. TCRdb names Illumina HiSeq 4000 as the instrument used. TCRdb handled the public reads itself, with Q25 trimming in fastp and clone calling in MiXCR, and kept productive beta chains. Rows with one shared CDR3 protein collapse into an entry with the most common genes and DNA. Here the sample has around 470,000 distinct CDR3 sequences; over 20% occur a single time. The ten biggest clones cover 0.65% to 0.95% of the sample. Sequenced: naive CD8+ T cells from blood, with Jurkat cell RNA spiked in. The meaning of the sample's cell subset or site label: FACS-sorted CD8+CD4-CCR7+CD45RA+ naive T cells. Receptors were obtained from a human donor in good health. Some libraries in this study had Jurkat cell RNA spiked in.

This clonotype was found once. This may be a read error: a much more frequent sequence differs by one nucleotide. This chain joins TRBV12-5 and TRBJ2-2; D may be TRBD1 (5 bases). The CDR3 has 14 amino acids. Germline CDR1 reads LGHNT; CDR2 reads FRNRAP. CDR3 bases: TGTGCTGGTGGTTTGGGGCAGAACACCGGGGAGCTGTTTTTT. Translating gives CAGGLGQNTGELFF.

Ten or more counts support this clonotype. V is TRBV19 and J is TRBJ2-3; D is unclear. The germline V gene encodes CDR1 LNHDA and CDR2 SQIVND (reference sequence). The V gene lost 6 bases and the J gene lost 2 bases, with 9 bases spanning the gap. This CDR3 contains 13 residues. CDR3 nucleotides: TGTGCCAGTAGCACCATGCTCACAGATACGCAGTATTTT. Its translation is CASSTMLTDTQYF.

The sample holds a few counts of this clonotype. This chain joins TRBV5-5 and TRBJ2-7, with TRBD1 as a possible D gene (5 bases). The germline V gene encodes CDR1 SGHKS and CDR2 YYEKEE (reference sequence). The CDR3 runs to 14 residues. With 0 bases removed from V and 4 bases from J, the gap between germline ends came to 11 bases. Here the CDR3 reads CASSLAGYGYEQYF. CDR3 in DNA: TGTGCCAGCAGCTTGGCAGGGTACGGTTACGAGCAGTACTTC.

V gene TRBV19 combines with J gene TRBJ1-1; D is unresolved. The CDR3 length is 13 residues. Trimming removed 1 base from V and 1 base from J, with 4 bases in between. Germline values: CDR1 LNHDA, CDR2 SQIVND (reference sequence). The CDR3 region is CASSIATNTEAFF. DNA for the CDR3: TGTGCCAGTAGTATAGCGACGAACACTGAAGCTTTCTTT.

Ten or more counts support this clonotype. The chain recombines TRBV6-6 with TRBJ2-3; 10 nucleotides match TRBD2. Trimming cost V 4 bases and J 6 bases; bases outside gene matches: 10. The CDR3 runs to 16 residues. The germline V gene has CDR1 MNHNY and CDR2 SVGAGI (reference sequence). The CDR3 region is CASSSGAGGSLDTQYF. The CDR3 DNA is TGTGCCAGCAGTTCGGGAGCGGGAGGGTCCCTTGATACGCAGTATTTT.

This chain uses TRBV7-9 with TRBJ2-7; TRBD2 is a possible D gene (6 bases). Germline V gene sequence: CDR1 SEHNR, CDR2 FQNEAQ (reference sequence). V was clipped by 5 bases and J by 2 bases, with 19 bases between them. The CDR3 extends over 16 amino acids. The chain's CDR3 is CASSPTVREETYEQYF. CDR3 nucleotides: TGTGCCAGCAGCCCAACGGTGAGGGAGGAAACCTACGAGCAGTACTTC.